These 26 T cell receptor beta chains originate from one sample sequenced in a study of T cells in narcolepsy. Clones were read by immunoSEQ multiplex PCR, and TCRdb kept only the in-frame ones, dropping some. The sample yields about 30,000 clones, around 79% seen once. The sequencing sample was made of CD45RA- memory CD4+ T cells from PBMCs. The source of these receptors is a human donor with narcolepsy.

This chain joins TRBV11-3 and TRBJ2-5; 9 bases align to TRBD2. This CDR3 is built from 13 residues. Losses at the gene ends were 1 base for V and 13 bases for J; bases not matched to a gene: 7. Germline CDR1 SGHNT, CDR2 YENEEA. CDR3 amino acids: CASSLAGLGLAYF. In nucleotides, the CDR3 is TGTGCCAGCAGCTTAGCGGGGCTGGGACTAGCGTACTTC.

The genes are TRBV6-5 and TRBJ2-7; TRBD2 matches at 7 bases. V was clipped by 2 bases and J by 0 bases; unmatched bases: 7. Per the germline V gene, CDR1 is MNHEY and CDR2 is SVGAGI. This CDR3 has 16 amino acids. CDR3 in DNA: TGTGCCAGCAGTTACATTCCGGGAGGCCTCTCCTACGAGCAGTACTTC. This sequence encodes CASSYIPGGLSYEQYF.

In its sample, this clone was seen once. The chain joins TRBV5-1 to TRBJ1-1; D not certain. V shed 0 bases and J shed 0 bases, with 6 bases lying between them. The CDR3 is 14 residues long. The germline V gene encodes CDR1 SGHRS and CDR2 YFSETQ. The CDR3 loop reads CASSLEFVNTEAFF. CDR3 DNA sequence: TGCGCCAGCAGCTTGGAATTCGTGAACACTGAAGCTTTCTTT.

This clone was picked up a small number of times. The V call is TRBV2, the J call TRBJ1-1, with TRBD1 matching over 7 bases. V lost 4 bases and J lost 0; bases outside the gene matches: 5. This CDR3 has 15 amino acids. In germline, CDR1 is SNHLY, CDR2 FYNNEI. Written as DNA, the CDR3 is TGTGCCAGCAGTGTCGGACAGGTTATGAACACTGAAGCTTTCTTT. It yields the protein CASSVGQVMNTEAFF.

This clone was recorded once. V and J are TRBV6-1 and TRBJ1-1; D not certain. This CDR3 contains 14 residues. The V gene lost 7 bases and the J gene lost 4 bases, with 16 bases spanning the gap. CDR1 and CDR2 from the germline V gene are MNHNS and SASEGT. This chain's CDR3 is CASIKDWGSTEAFF. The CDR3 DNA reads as TGTGCCAGCATTAAGGACTGGGGTAGCACTGAAGCTTTCTTT.

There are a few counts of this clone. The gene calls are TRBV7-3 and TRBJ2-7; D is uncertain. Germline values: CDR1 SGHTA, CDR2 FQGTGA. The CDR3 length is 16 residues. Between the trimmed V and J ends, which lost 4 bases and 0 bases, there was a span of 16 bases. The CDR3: CASSSGLMGSSYEQYF. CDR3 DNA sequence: TGTGCCAGCAGCTCTGGGTTAATGGGAAGCTCCTACGAGCAGTACTTC.

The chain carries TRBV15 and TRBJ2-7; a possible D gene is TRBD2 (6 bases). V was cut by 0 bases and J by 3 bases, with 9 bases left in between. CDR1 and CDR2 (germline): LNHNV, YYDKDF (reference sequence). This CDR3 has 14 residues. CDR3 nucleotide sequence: TGTGCCACCAGCAGAGATATTAGCGGCTACGAGCAGTACTTC. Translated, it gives CATSRDISGYEQYF.

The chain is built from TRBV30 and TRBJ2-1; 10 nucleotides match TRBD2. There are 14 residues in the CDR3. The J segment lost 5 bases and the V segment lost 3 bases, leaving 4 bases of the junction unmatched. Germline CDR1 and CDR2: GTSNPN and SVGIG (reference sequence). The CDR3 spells CAWRPAGGDNEQFF. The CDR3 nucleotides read TGTGCCTGGAGACCAGCGGGAGGGGACAATGAGCAGTTCTTC.

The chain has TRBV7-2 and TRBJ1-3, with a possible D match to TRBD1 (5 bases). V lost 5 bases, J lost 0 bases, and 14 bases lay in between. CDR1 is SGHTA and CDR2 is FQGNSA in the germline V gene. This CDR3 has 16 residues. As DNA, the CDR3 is TGTGCCAGCAGCCCCACAGGACCTAGCTCTGGAAACACCATATATTTT. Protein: CASSPTGPSSGNTIYF.

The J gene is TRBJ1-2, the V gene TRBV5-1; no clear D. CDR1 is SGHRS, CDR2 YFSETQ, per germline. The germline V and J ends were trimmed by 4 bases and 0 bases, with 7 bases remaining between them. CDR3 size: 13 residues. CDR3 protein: CASSLQSNYGYTF. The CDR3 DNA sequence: TGCGCCAGCAGCCTACAGTCTAACTATGGCTACACCTTC.

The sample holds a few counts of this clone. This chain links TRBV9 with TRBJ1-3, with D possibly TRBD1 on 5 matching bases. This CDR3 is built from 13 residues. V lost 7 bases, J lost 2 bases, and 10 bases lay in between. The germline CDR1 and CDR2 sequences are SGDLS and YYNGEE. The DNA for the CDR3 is TGTGCCAGCTCCCAGGGACCTGGAAACACCATATATTTT. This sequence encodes CASSQGPGNTIYF.

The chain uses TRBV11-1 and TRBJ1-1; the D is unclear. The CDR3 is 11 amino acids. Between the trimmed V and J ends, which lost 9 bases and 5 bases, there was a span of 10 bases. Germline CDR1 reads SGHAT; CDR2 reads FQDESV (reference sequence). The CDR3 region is CASTGDTEAFF. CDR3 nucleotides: TGTGCCAGTACTGGGGATACTGAAGCTTTCTTT.

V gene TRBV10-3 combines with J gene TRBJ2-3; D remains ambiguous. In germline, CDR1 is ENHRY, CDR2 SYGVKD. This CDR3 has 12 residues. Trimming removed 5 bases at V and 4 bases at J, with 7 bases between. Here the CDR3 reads CAISLNSDTQYF. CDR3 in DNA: TGTGCCATCAGTTTAAACTCAGATACGCAGTATTTT.

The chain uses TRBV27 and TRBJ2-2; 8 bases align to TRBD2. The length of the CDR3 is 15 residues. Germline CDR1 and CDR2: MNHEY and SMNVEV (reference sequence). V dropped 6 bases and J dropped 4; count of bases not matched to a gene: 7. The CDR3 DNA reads TGTGCCAGCAGCGCGGGGGGACCGGGCACCGGGGAGCTGTTTTTT. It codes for CASSAGGPGTGELFF.

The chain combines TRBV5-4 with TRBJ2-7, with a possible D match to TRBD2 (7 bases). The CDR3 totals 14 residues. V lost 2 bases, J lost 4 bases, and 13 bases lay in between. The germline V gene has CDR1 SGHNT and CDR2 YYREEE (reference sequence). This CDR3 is CASSFAGAKYEQYF. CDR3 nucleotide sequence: TGTGCCAGCAGCTTCGCGGGGGCAAAATACGAGCAGTACTTC. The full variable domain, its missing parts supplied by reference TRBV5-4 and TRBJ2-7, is ETGVTQSPTHLIKTRGQQVTLRCSSQSGHNTVSWYQQALGQGPQFIFQYYREEENGRGNFPPRFSGLQFPNYSSELNVNALELDDSALYLCASSFAGAKYEQYFGPGTRLTVT.

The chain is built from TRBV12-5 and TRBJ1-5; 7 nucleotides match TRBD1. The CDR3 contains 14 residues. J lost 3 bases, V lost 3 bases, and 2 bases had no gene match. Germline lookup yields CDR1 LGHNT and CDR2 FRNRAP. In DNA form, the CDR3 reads TGTGCTAGTGGTTTCGGACAGGACAATCAGCCCCAGCATTTT. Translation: CASGFGQDNQPQHF.

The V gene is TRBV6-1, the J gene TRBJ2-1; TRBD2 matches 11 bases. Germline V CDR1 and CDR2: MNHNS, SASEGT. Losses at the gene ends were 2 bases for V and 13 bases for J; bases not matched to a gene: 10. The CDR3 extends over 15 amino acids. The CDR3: CASSELRLAGSPQFF. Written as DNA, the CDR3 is TGTGCCAGCAGTGAACTCCGACTAGCGGGAAGCCCCCAGTTCTTC.

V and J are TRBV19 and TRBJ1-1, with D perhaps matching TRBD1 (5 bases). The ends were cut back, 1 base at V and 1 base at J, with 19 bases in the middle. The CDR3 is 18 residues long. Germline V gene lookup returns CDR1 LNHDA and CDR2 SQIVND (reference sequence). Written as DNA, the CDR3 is TGTGCCAGTAGTATAGGAGGGAGGGCGGGGCAACGGAACACTGAAGCTTTCTTT. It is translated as CASSIGGRAGQRNTEAFF.

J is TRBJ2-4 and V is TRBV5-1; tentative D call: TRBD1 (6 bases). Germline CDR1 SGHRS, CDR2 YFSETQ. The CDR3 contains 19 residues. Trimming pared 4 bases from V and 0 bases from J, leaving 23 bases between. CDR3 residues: CASSPETGTGTLAKNIQYF. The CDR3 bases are TGCGCCAGCAGCCCGGAGACTGGTACAGGGACCTTAGCCAAAAACATTCAGTACTTC. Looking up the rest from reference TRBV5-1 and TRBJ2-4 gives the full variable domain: KAGVTQTPRYLIKTRGQQVTLSCSPISGHRSVSWYQQTPGQGLQFLFEYFSETQRNKGNFPGRFSGRQFSNSRSEMNVSTLELGDSALYLCASSPETGTGTLAKNIQYFGAGTRLSVL.

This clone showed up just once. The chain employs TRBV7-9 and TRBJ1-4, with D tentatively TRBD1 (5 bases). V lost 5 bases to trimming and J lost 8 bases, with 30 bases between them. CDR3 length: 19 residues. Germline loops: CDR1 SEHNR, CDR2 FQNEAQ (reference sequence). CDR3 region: CASSRTSLALDSFGEKLFF. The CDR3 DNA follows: TGTGCCAGCAGCCGCACCTCACTAGCACTTGACAGTTTCGGAGAAAAACTGTTTTTT.

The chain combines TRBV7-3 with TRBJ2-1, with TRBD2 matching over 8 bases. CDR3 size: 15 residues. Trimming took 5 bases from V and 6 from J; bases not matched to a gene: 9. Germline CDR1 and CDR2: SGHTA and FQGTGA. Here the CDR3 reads CASSPSGSVGNEQFF. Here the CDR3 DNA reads TGTGCCAGCAGCCCGAGCGGGAGTGTGGGCAATGAGCAGTTCTTC.

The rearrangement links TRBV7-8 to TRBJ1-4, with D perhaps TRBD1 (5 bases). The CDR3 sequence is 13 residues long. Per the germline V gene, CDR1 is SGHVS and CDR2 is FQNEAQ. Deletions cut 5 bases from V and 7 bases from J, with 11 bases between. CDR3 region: CASSPKGFEKLFF. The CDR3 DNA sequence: TGTGCCAGCAGCCCTAAGGGGTTTGAAAAACTGTTTTTT.

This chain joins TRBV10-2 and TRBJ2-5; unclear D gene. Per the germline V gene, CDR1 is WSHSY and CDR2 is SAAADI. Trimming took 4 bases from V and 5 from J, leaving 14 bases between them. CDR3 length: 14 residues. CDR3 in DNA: TGCGCCAGCAGTGGATGGGCGATCGGGGAGACCCAGTACTTC. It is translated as CASSGWAIGETQYF.

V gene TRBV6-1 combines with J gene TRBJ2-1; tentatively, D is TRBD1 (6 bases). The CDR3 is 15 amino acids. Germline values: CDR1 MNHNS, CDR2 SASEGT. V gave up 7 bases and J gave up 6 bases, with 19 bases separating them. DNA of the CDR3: TGTGCCAGCAAACATCTAGGGGGAATGAGCAATGAGCAGTTCTTC. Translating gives CASKHLGGMSNEQFF.

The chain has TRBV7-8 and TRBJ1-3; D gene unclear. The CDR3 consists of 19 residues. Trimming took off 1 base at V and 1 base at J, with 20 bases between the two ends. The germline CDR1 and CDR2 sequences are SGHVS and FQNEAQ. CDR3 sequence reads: CASSLGRRGQRVSGNTIYF. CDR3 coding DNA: TGTGCCAGCAGCTTAGGGCGGCGTGGGCAGAGAGTATCTGGAAACACCATATATTTT.

The CDR3 region is CASSLVAGLYSGANVLTF. CDR3 DNA sequence: TGTGCCAGCAGTTTAGTAGCGGGCCTTTACTCTGGGGCCAACGTCCTGACTTTC. The chain couples TRBV27 to TRBJ2-6; TRBD2 matches 7 bases. The CDR3 runs 18 residues. Germline loops: CDR1 MNHEY, CDR2 SMNVEV (reference sequence). Trimming cost V 2 bases and J 0 bases; bases outside gene matches: 7.